The 22 T cell receptor beta chains below were found in one sample sequenced in a study of T cell responses to AZD1222 COVID-19 vaccine. The data were produced by immunoSEQ multiplex PCR, yet TCRdb's version contains in-frame clones alone and is incomplete. This table holds around 140,000 clones, approximately 85% found once. This specimen was peripheral blood, taken 28 days after the second dose of the MenACWY control vaccine. These receptors all come from an adult who received the MenACWY meningococcal vaccine as a control.

This clone came up once. V and J are TRBV5-1 and TRBJ2-1; D not certain. V shed 4 bases and J shed 8 bases, with 13 bases lying between them. The CDR3 is made up of 13 amino acids. Per germline, CDR1 SGHRS and CDR2 YFSETQ. The CDR3 here is CASSRSRIHEQFF. The CDR3 nucleotides are TGCGCCAGCAGCCGGAGCCGTATCCATGAGCAGTTCTTC.

This chain joins TRBV5-6 and TRBJ2-1, with D possibly matching TRBD2 (6 bases). CDR1 and CDR2 from the germline V gene are SGHDT and YYEEEE. V was shortened by 4 bases and J by 4 bases, with 15 bases between the two germline ends. The CDR3 runs to 15 residues. CDR3 in amino acids: CASSLQGSGYNEQFF. CDR3 in DNA: TGTGCCAGCAGCCTCCAAGGTAGCGGATACAATGAGCAGTTCTTC.

This chain joins TRBV12-5 and TRBJ2-3; no clear D gene. Per the germline V gene, CDR1 is LGHNT and CDR2 is FRNRAP. The CDR3 length is 13 residues. V shed 4 bases and J shed 2 bases, with 7 bases lying between them. The CDR3 DNA sequence: TGTGCTAGTGGTTATGGGTTCACAGATACGCAGTATTTT. This gives the protein CASGYGFTDTQYF.

The rearrangement uses TRBV7-8 and TRBJ1-6, with D unresolved. The CDR3 spans 15 residues. In germline, CDR1 is SGHVS, CDR2 FQNEAQ. The V end was cut by 0 bases, the J end by 7 bases, with 10 bases between. CDR3 protein: CASSLALEANSPLHF. The CDR3 nucleotides read TGTGCCAGCAGCTTAGCGCTAGAGGCCAATTCACCCCTCCACTTT. Full variable domain (rest looked up from reference TRBV7-8 and TRBJ1-6): GAGVSQSPRYKVAKRGQDVALRCDPISGHVSLFWYQQALGQGPEFLTYFQNEAQLDKSGLPSDRFFAERPEGSVSTLKIQRTQQEDSAVYLCASSLALEANSPLHFGNGTRLTVT.

This clone is a singleton in its sample. The rearrangement links TRBV29-1 to TRBJ2-1; no clear D. The CDR3 contains 11 residues. Trimming left V 7 bases short and J 5 bases short, with 9 bases between. The germline V gene encodes CDR1 SQVTM and CDR2 ANQGSEA. The CDR3 DNA sequence: TGCAGCGCCCATAGCAACAATGAGCAGTTCTTC. Encoded protein: CSAHSNNEQFF.

The gene calls are TRBV3-1 (or the pseudogene TRBV3-2) and TRBJ2-5; D is unresolved. V gave up 4 bases and J gave up 5 bases, with 17 bases separating them. The CDR3 has 15 residues. Germline V gene data show CDR1 as LGHDT and CDR2 as YNNKEL (reference sequence). CDR3 in amino acids: CASSPGRALGETQYF. As DNA, the CDR3 is TGTGCCAGCAGCCCCGGCCGGGCCCTGGGGGAGACCCAGTACTTC.

The J gene is TRBJ1-5, the V gene TRBV4-1, with D possibly matching TRBD1 (5 bases). There are 14 residues in the CDR3. Per germline, CDR1 MGHRA and CDR2 YSYEKL. V was shortened by 0 bases and J by 6 bases, with 9 bases between the two germline ends. This chain's CDR3 is CASSQDRVSQPQHF. CDR3 nucleotides: TGCGCCAGCAGCCAAGACAGGGTAAGTCAGCCCCAGCATTTT.

The J gene is TRBJ2-6, the V gene TRBV19; possibly TRBD1 or TRBD2 for D (5 bases each). Germline V lookup: CDR1 LNHDA, CDR2 SQIVND (reference sequence). CDR3 length equals 14 residues. Deletions cut 6 bases from V and 4 bases from J, with 10 bases between. The CDR3 sequence is CASRGPRGANVLTF. CDR3 bases: TGTGCCAGTAGGGGACCTCGAGGGGCCAACGTCCTGACTTTC.

This clone is a singleton in its sample. V and J are TRBV19 and TRBJ1-2; D is unresolved. CDR1 is LNHDA and CDR2 is SQIVND in the germline V gene (reference sequence). The CDR3 loop spans 13 amino acids. V was cut by 3 bases and J by 7 bases, with 12 bases left in between. In nucleotides, the CDR3 is TGTGCCAGTAGTATTAAAGAAAAGGGTGGCTACACCTTC. Amino acids: CASSIKEKGGYTF.

The chain joins TRBV9 to TRBJ1-5, with D possibly matching TRBD1 (6 bases). CDR1 is SGDLS, CDR2 YYNGEE, per germline. The CDR3 spans 15 residues. Trimming took 3 bases from V and 3 from J, leaving 13 bases between them. CDR3 protein: CASSAAQGLNQPQHF. DNA for the CDR3: TGTGCCAGCAGCGCCGCACAGGGCCTCAATCAGCCCCAGCATTTT.

This chain joins TRBV19 and TRBJ1-5; D possibly corresponds to TRBD1 (5 bases). In germline, CDR1 is LNHDA, CDR2 SQIVND (reference sequence). This CDR3 comprises 15 residues. With 3 bases removed from V and 6 bases from J, the gap between germline ends came to 15 bases. In nucleotides, the CDR3 is TGTGCCAGTAGTATCCTTTGGGGGGGAAGTCAGCCCCAGCATTTT. This gives the protein CASSILWGGSQPQHF.

The chain recombines TRBV19 with TRBJ1-1, with D uncertain. CDR1 and CDR2 from the germline V gene are LNHDA and SQIVND (reference sequence). CDR3 length: 13 residues. V shed 4 bases and J shed 4 bases, with 10 bases lying between them. The CDR3 loop reads CASSSVGITEAFF. CDR3 DNA sequence: TGTGCCAGTAGTAGTGTAGGCATCACTGAAGCTTTCTTT.

This chain uses TRBV28 with TRBJ1-2, with D possibly matching TRBD1 (6 bases). The V gene's germline CDR1 is MDHEN and CDR2 SYDVKM. This CDR3 spans 14 amino acids. The germline V and J ends were trimmed by 2 bases and 7 bases, with 14 bases remaining between them. The CDR3 DNA reads as TGTGCCAGCAGTTTACCCTACAGGGACGGTGGCTACACCTTC. Translation: CASSLPYRDGGYTF.

This clone occurred once. This chain links TRBV24-1 with TRBJ2-1; perhaps TRBD2 as D (7 bases). CDR3 size: 14 residues. CDR1 is KGHDR, CDR2 SFDVKD, per germline. V lost 7 bases and J lost 7, with 16 bases in between. Here the CDR3 reads CATSVRRGGNEQFF. DNA of the CDR3: TGTGCCACCAGCGTCCGGAGGGGGGGGAATGAGCAGTTCTTC.

The rearrangement links TRBV16 to TRBJ1-3; maybe TRBD1 (5 bases). The germline V gene encodes CDR1 KGHSY and CDR2 FQNENV. The CDR3 totals 16 residues. V was pared by 2 bases and J by 0 bases, with 11 bases between. CDR3 sequence reads: CASSQVRGLSGNTIYF. In DNA, the CDR3 is TGTGCCAGCAGCCAAGTTCGGGGACTCTCTGGAAACACCATATATTTT. Variable domain in full (rest from reference TRBV16 and TRBJ1-3): GEEVAQTPKHLVRGEGQKAKLYCAPIKGHSYVFWYQQVLKNEFKFLISFQNENVFDETGMPKERFSAKCLPNSPCSLEIQATKLEDSAVYFCASSQVRGLSGNTIYFGEGSWLTVV.

The V call is TRBV2, the J call TRBJ2-2; D possibly corresponds to TRBD1 (6 bases). Germline-derived CDR1 and CDR2 are SNHLY and FYNNEI. This CDR3 has 14 residues. With 5 bases removed from V and 6 bases from J, the gap between germline ends came to 13 bases. The CDR3 loop is CASSIRGRSGELFF. The CDR3 region has the DNA TGTGCCAGCAGTATCAGGGGTAGATCCGGGGAGCTGTTTTTT.

V gene TRBV12-3 or TRBV12-4 combines with J gene TRBJ1-1; TRBD1 is a possible D gene (5 bases). V gave up 10 bases and J gave up 4 bases, with 16 bases separating them. The CDR3 is made up of 13 amino acids. The CDR3 protein is CATLRGVGTEAFF. Written as DNA, the CDR3 is TGTGCCACCCTGCGGGGGGTGGGCACTGAAGCTTTCTTT.

CDR3 protein: CASSLGVLGHSETQYF. DNA of the CDR3: TGTGCCAGCAGCTTAGGGGTTCTAGGCCATTCAGAGACCCAGTACTTC. The chain combines TRBV7-6 with TRBJ2-5; no clear D gene. Trimming took 1 base from V and 4 from J, leaving 16 bases between them. The CDR3 covers 16 residues. CDR1 is SGHVS, CDR2 FNYEAQ, per germline. The full variable domain, in which reference TRBV7-6 and TRBJ2-5 provide the parts outside the CDR3, is GAGVSQSPRYKVTKRGQDVALRCDPISGHVSLYWYRQALGQGPEFLTYFNYEAQQDKSGLPNDRFSAERPEGSISTLTIQRTEQRDSAMYRCASSLGVLGHSETQYFGPGTRLLVL.

The rearrangement uses TRBV6-5 and TRBJ1-2; D is ambiguous. The length of the CDR3 is 11 residues. The ends were cut back, 6 bases at V and 4 bases at J, with 6 bases in the middle. Germline V gene lookup returns CDR1 MNHEY and CDR2 SVGAGI. CDR3 coding DNA: TGTGCCAGCAGAATAGGCTATGGCTACACCTTC. This gives the protein CASRIGYGYTF.

The J gene is TRBJ1-1, the V gene TRBV28; no clear D gene. V lost 6 bases and J lost 5, with 7 bases in between. This CDR3 contains 11 residues. CDR1 and CDR2 from the germline V gene are MDHEN and SYDVKM. The CDR3 is CASRGWTEAFF. CDR3 bases: TGTGCCAGCAGGGGATGGACTGAAGCTTTCTTT.

V is TRBV25-1 and J is TRBJ2-5, with D tentatively TRBD1 (6 bases). The V gene lost 9 bases and the J gene lost 13 bases, with 15 bases spanning the gap. CDR1 and CDR2 from the germline V gene are MGHDK and SYGVNS. The CDR3 is 10 amino acids. DNA for the CDR3: TGTGCCAGTAGAGGACAGAACCTGTACTTC. This sequence encodes CASRGQNLYF.

This chain connects TRBV5-4 to TRBJ2-7; 11 bases are shared with TRBD2. Losses at the gene ends were 4 bases for V and 3 bases for J; bases not matched to a gene: 15. The germline gives CDR1 SGHNT, CDR2 YYREEE (reference sequence). The CDR3 runs to 18 residues. CDR3 nucleotide sequence: TGTGCCAGCAGCCCAGGGGGGACTAGCGGACGAGCCTTCTACGAGCAGTACTTC. Residues: CASSPGGTSGRAFYEQYF.